Each of the 6 T cell receptor beta chains below was sequenced from the same sample in a study of neurological immune-mediated disorders. TCRdb passed the 5' RACE reads through MiXCR, listing each CDR3 protein once. The profile covers about 50,000 distinct CDR3 sequences, with about 9% appearing a single time and about 1.6% taken by the ten largest. Noted time point: longitudinal time-point 1 (baseline). The specimen sequenced was PBMCs. All receptors derive from a woman aged 35 to 49 in good health.

This clonotype was recorded many times. This sequence joins TRBV29-1 and TRBJ1-1; D not certain. V was pared by 2 bases and J by 2 bases, with 9 bases between. Germline V gives CDR1 SQVTM, CDR2 ANQGSEA. The CDR3 contains 13 residues. The CDR3 DNA is TGCAGCGTTGAATATGCTGCAAACACTGAAGCTTTCTTT. This gives the protein CSVEYAANTEAFF.

The sample holds many counts of this clonotype. This chain connects TRBV20-1 to TRBJ2-1, with D maybe TRBD1 (5 bases). Germline CDR1 reads DFQATT; CDR2 reads SNEGSKA (reference sequence). The ends were cut back, 3 bases at V and 4 bases at J, with 16 bases in the middle. CDR3 length equals 15 residues. CDR3 nucleotide sequence: TGCAGTGCTAGGGTGGGGCGACTTCTTTACAATGAGCAGTTCTTC. Protein product: CSARVGRLLYNEQFF.

Ten or more counts support this clonotype. The chain combines TRBV5-1 with TRBJ2-5; D is uncertain. V was clipped by 5 bases and J by 1 base, with 6 bases between them. The CDR3 loop spans 12 amino acids. Germline V gives CDR1 SGHRS, CDR2 YFSETQ. The CDR3 here is CASSQSQETQYF. The CDR3 DNA follows: TGCGCCAGCAGTCAAAGCCAAGAGACCCAGTACTTC.

This chain uses TRBV12-3 or TRBV12-4 with TRBJ2-4; TRBD1 aligns across 7 bases. J was trimmed by 0 bases and V by 5 bases; bases with no gene match: 10. The CDR3 has 17 amino acids. CDR3 in amino acids: CASSIWTGFLAKNIQYF. Here the CDR3 DNA reads TGTGCCAGCAGTATCTGGACAGGTTTCCTAGCCAAAAACATTCAGTACTTC.

V gene TRBV4-2 combines with J gene TRBJ2-1; 8 bases align to TRBD2. V lost 0 bases to trimming and J lost 9 bases; unmatched junction nucleotides: 10. Germline V gene sequence: CDR1 LGHNA, CDR2 YNFKEQ. This CDR3 is built from 16 residues. DNA for the CDR3: TGTGCCAGCAGCCAAGAAAGGAGGACGGGGGGGGCTGAGCAGTTCTTC. This translates into CASSQERRTGGAEQFF.

Many counts were recorded for this clonotype. CDR3 residues: CSTRTGNNEQFF. The CDR3 DNA reads TGCAGTACCAGGACAGGGAACAATGAGCAGTTCTTC. The chain joins TRBV20-1 to TRBJ2-1, with TRBD1 matching over 8 bases. V dropped 8 bases and J dropped 5; count of bases not matched to a gene: 5. The germline CDR1 and CDR2 sequences are DFQATT and SNEGSKA (reference sequence). There are 12 residues in the CDR3.